The 19 T cell receptor beta chains in this list originate from one sample, sequenced in a study of cytomegalovirus exposure and HLA in healthy donors. This PCR relied on a set of 60 Vbeta primers and 13 Jbeta primers. Profiling relied on immunoSEQ multiplex PCR, and the TCRdb table lists in-frame clones only, not all of them. The sample has roughly 130,000 clones; approximately 74% are singletons. Source material: PBMCs. The receptor set was obtained from a middle-aged man in good health and CMV-seropositive.

This rearrangement joins TRBV28 to TRBJ2-3, with TRBD2 matching over 7 bases. This CDR3 is 15 amino acids long. Looked up from germline, CDR1 is MDHEN and CDR2 is SYDVKM. Trimming removed 3 bases from V and 0 bases from J; junction bases left unmatched: 3. As DNA, the CDR3 is TGTGCCAGCAGTTTCGGGGGGACCAGCACAGATACGCAGTATTTT. Translating it yields CASSFGGTSTDTQYF.

The V and J genes are TRBV7-9 and TRBJ2-3; 7 bases match TRBD2. The J segment lost 4 bases and the V segment lost 0 bases, leaving 1 base of the junction unmatched. Germline lookup yields CDR1 SEHNR and CDR2 FQNEAQ (reference sequence). The CDR3 covers 14 residues. The CDR3 nucleotides read TGTGCCAGCAGCTTAGCTGGACTAGCAGATACGCAGTATTTT. Protein product: CASSLAGLADTQYF.

The chain carries TRBV28 and TRBJ1-6; D might be TRBD1 (6 bases). Germline V lookup: CDR1 MDHEN, CDR2 SYDVKM. The ends were cut back, 8 bases at V and 7 bases at J, with 18 bases in the middle. The CDR3 has 15 residues. The CDR3 nucleotides read TGTGCCAGCCTGGCCGCGACAGGAGAAAATTCACCCCTCCACTTT. Translating gives CASLAATGENSPLHF.

This chain connects TRBV7-6 to TRBJ2-2, with D uncertain. The CDR3 extends over 13 amino acids. V was clipped by 1 base and J by 6 bases, with 6 bases between them. Germline V CDR1 and CDR2: SGHVS, FNYEAQ. CDR3 sequence (DNA): TGTGCCAGCAGCTTAGGTCCCTCCGGGGAGCTGTTTTTT. Protein: CASSLGPSGELFF. The variable domain in full, with the rest retrieved from reference TRBV7-6 and TRBJ2-2, is GAGVSQSPRYKVTKRGQDVALRCDPISGHVSLYWYRQALGQGPEFLTYFNYEAQQDKSGLPNDRFSAERPEGSISTLTIQRTEQRDSAMYRCASSLGPSGELFFGEGSRLTVL.

The gene calls are TRBV19 and TRBJ2-6, with TRBD1 identical over 7 bases. The germline CDR1 and CDR2 sequences are LNHDA and SQIVND (reference sequence). V shed 4 bases and J 2 bases; nucleotides not matched to a gene: 2. This CDR3 has 15 residues. CDR3: CASSTDRAGANVLTF. In DNA, the CDR3 is TGTGCCAGTAGTACCGACAGGGCTGGGGCCAACGTCCTGACTTTC.

This clone was recorded only once. This could be a read error, since a much larger clone is one nucleotide away. The sample has other DNA sequences that encode this CDR3 too. The chain carries TRBV6-5 and TRBJ1-2, with 10 bases lining up with TRBD1. J lost 6 bases, V lost 2 bases, and 0 bases had no gene match. CDR1 is MNHEY and CDR2 is SVGAGI in the germline V gene. CDR3 length equals 13 residues. The CDR3 nucleotides read TGTGCCAGCAGTTACGGACAGGGGGATGGCTACACCTTC. Its protein product is CASSYGQGDGYTF.

CDR3 in amino acids: CASRRDINTYEQYF. CDR3 DNA sequence: TGTGCCAGTAGACGCGACATAAACACCTACGAGCAGTACTTC. The chain recombines TRBV19 with TRBJ2-7; no firm D call. Trimming pared 6 bases from V and 2 bases from J, leaving 14 bases between. Germline CDR1 LNHDA, CDR2 SQIVND (reference sequence). This CDR3 is built from 14 residues. Based on the CDR3 plus reference TRBV19 and TRBJ2-7, the full variable domain is DGGITQSPKYLFRKEGQNVTLSCEQNLNHDAMYWYRQDPGQGLRLIYYSQIVNDFQKGDIAEGYSVSREKKESFPLTVTSAQKNPTAFYLCASRRDINTYEQYFGPGTRLTVT.

The chain joins TRBV2 to TRBJ2-3; 9 nucleotides agree with TRBD2. The CDR3 sequence is 18 residues long. J gave up 2 bases and V 6 bases, and 15 bases lay outside the gene matches. CDR1 and CDR2 (germline): SNHLY, FYNNEI. CDR3 loop: CASRWNSGGLATTDTQYF. CDR3 DNA: TGTGCCAGCAGGTGGAATAGCGGGGGCCTTGCTACCACAGATACGCAGTATTTT.

This clone was seen a handful of times. This chain uses TRBV5-1 with TRBJ1-6, with a possible D match to TRBD1 (6 bases). The length of the CDR3 is 15 residues. V was cut by 4 bases and J by 8 bases, with 16 bases left in between. In germline, CDR1 is SGHRS, CDR2 YFSETQ. For the CDR3, the DNA is TGCGCCAGCAGCAACAGGACAGTTTCCCATTCACCCCTCCACTTT. Translated: CASSNRTVSHSPLHF.

This clone was seen a few times. The chain carries TRBV25-1 and TRBJ1-3; D possibly corresponds to TRBD1 (6 bases). This CDR3 comprises 16 residues. Germline CDR1 is MGHDK and CDR2 is SYGVNS. V gave up 6 bases and J gave up 2 bases, with 17 bases separating them. The CDR3 nucleotides read TGTGCCAGCAGCCCGGACAGTTTCCGCGCTGGAAACACCATATATTTT. Translating it yields CASSPDSFRAGNTIYF.

V and J are TRBV5-1 and TRBJ2-3, with a weak D call TRBD2 (6 bases). This CDR3 spans 14 amino acids. Trimming pared 2 bases from V and 6 bases from J, leaving 13 bases between. CDR1 is SGHRS, CDR2 YFSETQ, per germline. CDR3 region: CASSFGDWGDTQYF. CDR3 nucleotides: TGCGCCAGCAGCTTCGGGGACTGGGGGGATACGCAGTATTTT.

V usage is TRBV2 and J usage is TRBJ1-5; D gene uncertain. Germline values: CDR1 SNHLY, CDR2 FYNNEI. The length of the CDR3 is 15 residues. V was cut by 4 bases and J by 4 bases, with 14 bases left in between. The CDR3 DNA reads as TGTGCCAGCAGTGCGGGAGGGCTAGGTAATCAGCCCCAGCATTTT. This sequence encodes CASSAGGLGNQPQHF.

V gene TRBV2 combines with J gene TRBJ2-7; a possible D gene is TRBD2 (5 bases). Germline V gene data show CDR1 as SNHLY and CDR2 as FYNNEI. The V end lost 7 bases, the J end lost 4 bases, and 8 bases lay between the germline ends. The CDR3 contains 11 residues. The chain's CDR3 is CASTPGYEQYF. CDR3 DNA: TGTGCCAGCACCCCGGGATACGAGCAGTACTTC.

The chain employs TRBV5-5 and TRBJ1-6; 7 bases are shared with TRBD1. CDR1 is SGHKS, CDR2 YYEKEE, per germline (reference sequence). V shed 3 bases, J shed 7 bases, and the junction held 13 bases outside the gene matches. CDR3 size: 17 residues. The CDR3, as DNA: TGTGCCAGCAGCTCCCACAGGGGCACTATGACGAATTCACCCCTCCACTTT. Translated, it gives CASSSHRGTMTNSPLHF.

The chain employs TRBV4-2 and TRBJ1-2; no clear D. The CDR3 has 13 residues. Germline CDR1 LGHNA, CDR2 YNFKEQ. With 2 bases removed from V and 2 bases from J, the gap between germline ends came to 6 bases. The chain's CDR3 is CASSQIQNYGYTF. As DNA, the CDR3 is TGTGCCAGCAGCCAAATACAGAACTATGGCTACACCTTC.

The J gene is TRBJ1-5, the V gene TRBV7-8, with D perhaps TRBD1 (5 bases). Looked up from germline, CDR1 is SGHVS and CDR2 is FQNEAQ. The CDR3 runs to 18 residues. The ends were cut back, 5 bases at V and 0 bases at J, with 20 bases in the middle. CDR3 amino acids: CASSQSGRVGYSNQPQHF. CDR3 bases: TGTGCCAGCAGCCAATCGGGCAGGGTCGGATATAGCAATCAGCCCCAGCATTTT.

The gene calls are TRBV5-1 and TRBJ2-2; D ambiguous. Germline V CDR1 and CDR2: SGHRS, YFSETQ. The CDR3 has 15 amino acids. The V end was cut by 0 bases, the J end by 5 bases, with 11 bases between. The CDR3 bases are TGCGCCAGCAGCTTGGGAGGTAGATGGACCGGGGAGCTGTTTTTT. Translated: CASSLGGRWTGELFF. Full variable domain (remainder filled in from reference TRBV5-1 and TRBJ2-2): KAGVTQTPRYLIKTRGQQVTLSCSPISGHRSVSWYQQTPGQGLQFLFEYFSETQRNKGNFPGRFSGRQFSNSRSEMNVSTLELGDSALYLCASSLGGRWTGELFFGEGSRLTVL.

A word on this clone: An end of the junction does not agree with germline; a read error may underlie this. This chain joins TRBV5-1 and TRBJ1-1; 9 bases are a match to TRBD1. Germline V gene data show CDR1 as SGHRS and CDR2 as YFSETQ. The CDR3 contains 16 residues. Written as DNA, the CDR3 is TGCGCCAGCAGCCCGGACAGGGGTAATATGAACACTGAAGCTTCCTTT. Its translation is CASSPDRGNMNTEASF.

The J gene is TRBJ2-7, the V gene TRBV30, with 11 bases that match TRBD1. Germline trimming cut 0 bases from V and 3 bases from J; bases unmatched to any gene: 4. Germline V gene lookup returns CDR1 GTSNPN and CDR2 SVGIG (reference sequence). The CDR3 loop spans 15 amino acids. This CDR3 is CAWSVRDRGVYEQYF. In DNA form, the CDR3 reads TGTGCCTGGAGTGTACGGGACAGGGGGGTCTACGAGCAGTACTTC. The whole variable domain, remainder taken from reference TRBV30 and TRBJ2-7, is SQTIHQWPATLVQPVGSPLSLECTVEGTSNPNLYWYRQAAGRGLQLLFYSVGIGQISSEVPQNLSASRPQDRQFILSSKKLLLSDSGFYLCAWSVRDRGVYEQYFGPGTRLTVT.